The 3 T cell receptor beta chains below all came from one sample that was sequenced in a study of blood T cell repertoires in COVID-19. Assay used: immunoSEQ multiplex PCR; TCRdb lists only in-frame clones, some missing. The table shows about 110,000 clones, with around 84% occurring only once. Source material: peripheral blood. Receptors originate from a woman aged 40 to 50 with acute or convalescent COVID-19.

The rearrangement joins TRBV6-5 to TRBJ1-1; 7 positions agree with TRBD1. Germline assignment: CDR1 MNHEY and CDR2 SVGAGI. The CDR3 sequence is 15 residues long. The V and J ends lost 7 bases and 5 bases, in that order; junction bases with no gene match: 13. CDR3: CASILGAGGRTEAFF. Written as DNA, the CDR3 is TGTGCCAGCATCCTCGGGGCAGGGGGACGGACTGAAGCTTTCTTT.

The gene calls are TRBV10-1 and TRBJ1-4; D ambiguous. The CDR3 is made up of 12 amino acids. The germline gives CDR1 WNHNN, CDR2 SYGVQD (reference sequence). Trimming shortened V by 6 bases and J by 2 bases, and 4 bases separated the two germline ends. The CDR3: CASSNTNEKLFF. The CDR3 DNA reads TGCGCCAGCAGCAATACTAATGAAAAACTGTTTTTT.

The chain combines TRBV4-1 with TRBJ2-1; no definite D call. V lost 0 bases and J 8 bases, leaving 11 bases between the germline ends. The germline V gene has CDR1 MGHRA and CDR2 YSYEKL. The CDR3 is 14 amino acids. CDR3 amino acids: CASSQDARFDEQFF. The CDR3 nucleotides read TGCGCCAGCAGCCAAGATGCCAGATTCGATGAGCAGTTCTTC.